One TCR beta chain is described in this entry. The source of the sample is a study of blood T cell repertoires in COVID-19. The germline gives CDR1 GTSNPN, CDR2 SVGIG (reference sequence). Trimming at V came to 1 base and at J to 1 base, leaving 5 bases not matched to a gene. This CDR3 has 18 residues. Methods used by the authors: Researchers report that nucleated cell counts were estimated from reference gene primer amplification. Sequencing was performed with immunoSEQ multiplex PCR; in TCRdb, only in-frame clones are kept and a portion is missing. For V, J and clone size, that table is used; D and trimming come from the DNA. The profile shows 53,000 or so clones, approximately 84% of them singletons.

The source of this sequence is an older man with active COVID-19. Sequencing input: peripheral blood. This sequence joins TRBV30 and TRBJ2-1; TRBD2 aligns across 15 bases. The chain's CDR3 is CAWSDPGLAGGSYNEQFF. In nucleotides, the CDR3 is TGTGCCTGGAGTGACCCGGGACTAGCGGGAGGATCCTACAATGAGCAGTTCTTC. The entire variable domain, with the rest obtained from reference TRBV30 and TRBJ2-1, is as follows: SQTIHQWPATLVQPVGSPLSLECTVEGTSNPNLYWYRQAAGRGLQLLFYSVGIGQISSEVPQNLSASRPQDRQFILSSKKLLLSDSGFYLCAWSDPGLAGGSYNEQFFGPGTRLTVL.